These T cell receptor beta chains were read from a single sample in a study of blood T cell repertoires in COVID-19. The method was immunoSEQ multiplex PCR; TCRdb's version includes in-frame clones alone and lacks a portion of them. The table has over 200,000 clones, 84% seen once. What was sequenced was peripheral blood. The source of these receptors is a woman of 80 years or more with active or convalescent COVID-19. The CDR3 runs from the conserved cysteine through the conserved F or W. The order of the fields is clone size, J gene, D gene, V gene, CDR3 DNA, CDR3 protein. D genes are given only for firm matches. Some rows mark clone size as missing; the rest say once, few, many or name a class of expanded clone.

clone_size: many; j_call: TRBJ1-2; d_call: TRBD1; v_call: TRBV19; cdr3_nt: TGTGCCAGTAGTTTTCGGGACAGTGGCTACACCTTC; cdr3_aa: CASSFRDSGYTF
clone_size: .; j_call: TRBJ2-7; d_call: TRBD1; v_call: TRBV3-1/TRBV3-2; cdr3_nt: TGTGCCAGCAGCTTAGGACAGGGGTGCTACGAGCAGTACTTC; cdr3_aa: CASSLGQGCYEQYF
clone_size: .; j_call: TRBJ2-1; d_call: TRBD2; v_call: TRBV6-5; cdr3_nt: TGTGCCAGCAGGAAAACTAGCGGTCCCTACAATGAGCAGTTCTTC; cdr3_aa: CASRKTSGPYNEQFF
clone_size: .; j_call: TRBJ1-1; d_call: .; v_call: TRBV19; cdr3_nt: TGTGCCAGTAGTATCCAGGGAGGGTACACTGAAGCTTTCTTT; cdr3_aa: CASSIQGGYTEAFF
clone_size: .; j_call: TRBJ2-3; d_call: .; v_call: TRBV21-1; cdr3_nt: TGTGCCAGCAGCAAAGTCCACAGGACCCCCCCACGTACAGATACGCAGTATTTT; cdr3_aa: CASSKVHRTPPRTDTQYF
clone_size: few; j_call: TRBJ2-3; d_call: .; v_call: TRBV10-1; cdr3_nt: TGCGCCAGCAGTGAGTCGAGAGATACGCAGTATTTT; cdr3_aa: CASSESRDTQYF
clone_size: .; j_call: TRBJ1-4; d_call: .; v_call: TRBV5-1; cdr3_nt: TGCGCCAGCAGCGCCCAGGTCGGGGATAATGAAAAACTGTTTTTT; cdr3_aa: CASSAQVGDNEKLFF
clone_size: once; j_call: TRBJ1-1; d_call: TRBD1; v_call: TRBV5-1; cdr3_nt: TGCGCCAGCAGCTTTCTGGGACAGGGTAACACTGAAGCTTTCTTT; cdr3_aa: CASSFLGQGNTEAFF
clone_size: .; j_call: TRBJ2-5; d_call: .; v_call: TRBV9; cdr3_nt: TGTGCCAGCAGCGGTACGGGACGGGAGAGACATGGGCGAGGAGAGACCCAGTACTTC; cdr3_aa: CASSGTGRERHGRGETQYF
clone_size: .; j_call: TRBJ2-3; d_call: TRBD2; v_call: TRBV30; cdr3_nt: TGTGCCTGGAGACCGGGGGGGGATACGCAGTATTTT; cdr3_aa: CAWRPGGDTQYF
clone_size: .; j_call: TRBJ2-7; d_call: .; v_call: TRBV6-6; cdr3_nt: TGTGCTACCACGAGCTCCTACGAGCAGTACTTC; cdr3_aa: CATTSSYEQYF
clone_size: .; j_call: TRBJ2-2; d_call: .; v_call: TRBV27; cdr3_nt: TGTGCCAGCAGTTTAAGTGGGTCAGGGGGGACCGGGGAGCTGTTTTTT; cdr3_aa: CASSLSGSGGTGELFF
clone_size: .; j_call: TRBJ2-7; d_call: .; v_call: TRBV9; cdr3_nt: TGTGCCAGCAGCGTAGATTGGCAGGGCTATGAGCAGTACTTC; cdr3_aa: CASSVDWQGYEQYF
clone_size: .; j_call: TRBJ2-5; d_call: TRBD2; v_call: TRBV27; cdr3_nt: TGTGCCAGCAGTTCCCCCAAGCGGGGGGGCTCAGAGACCCAGTACTTC; cdr3_aa: CASSSPKRGGSETQYF
clone_size: .; j_call: TRBJ1-1; d_call: .; v_call: TRBV2; cdr3_nt: TGTGCCAGCAGTGAGAATCCGGGACTCAACACTGAAGCTTTCTTT; cdr3_aa: CASSENPGLNTEAFF
clone_size: .; j_call: TRBJ1-1; d_call: .; v_call: TRBV18; cdr3_nt: TGTGCCAGCTCACAGGGCAGGGACACTGAAGCTTTCTTT; cdr3_aa: CASSQGRDTEAFF
clone_size: few; j_call: TRBJ2-7; d_call: TRBD1; v_call: TRBV10-3; cdr3_nt: TGTGCCATCAGTGACTACGGACAGGGTGAAGAGCAGTACTTC; cdr3_aa: CAISDYGQGEEQYF
clone_size: .; j_call: TRBJ1-5; d_call: .; v_call: TRBV3-1/TRBV3-2; cdr3_nt: TGTGCCAGCAGCGCCTCCCCCGGGAACAATCAGCCCCAGCATTTT; cdr3_aa: CASSASPGNNQPQHF
clone_size: .; j_call: TRBJ1-1; d_call: TRBD1; v_call: TRBV18; cdr3_nt: TGTGCCAGCTCACCAGGTAAGGGGGCCGAAGCTTTCTTT; cdr3_aa: CASSPGKGAEAFF
clone_size: .; j_call: TRBJ2-3; d_call: TRBD2; v_call: TRBV7-3; cdr3_nt: TGTGCCAGCAGCTTAATGGGAGGGGTCGATACGCAGTATTTT; cdr3_aa: CASSLMGGVDTQYF
clone_size: .; j_call: TRBJ2-3; d_call: TRBD2; v_call: TRBV11-3; cdr3_nt: TGTGCCAGCAGCCGAAATAGCGGGGGGGCCATAGATACGCAGTATTTT; cdr3_aa: CASSRNSGGAIDTQYF
clone_size: .; j_call: TRBJ2-7; d_call: .; v_call: TRBV3-1/TRBV3-2; cdr3_nt: TGTGCCAGCAGCCCGCCACAGGGATCGTCCGAGCAGTACTTC; cdr3_aa: CASSPPQGSSEQYF
clone_size: few; j_call: TRBJ1-1; d_call: .; v_call: TRBV6-4; cdr3_nt: TGTGCCAGAACATCGGAGAGTCCTACTGACACTGAAGCTTTCTTT; cdr3_aa: CARTSESPTDTEAFF
clone_size: .; j_call: TRBJ1-3; d_call: TRBD1; v_call: TRBV19; cdr3_nt: TGTGCCAGTAGTATTTCCCGACAGGGCACTGGAAACACCATATATTTT; cdr3_aa: CASSISRQGTGNTIYF
clone_size: .; j_call: TRBJ1-5; d_call: .; v_call: TRBV27; cdr3_nt: TGTGCCAGCAGTTTAAACCAGGGGAGCAATCAGCCCCAGCATTTT; cdr3_aa: CASSLNQGSNQPQHF
clone_size: .; j_call: TRBJ2-3; d_call: TRBD2; v_call: TRBV3-1/TRBV3-2; cdr3_nt: TGTGCCAGCAGCCTGCGGACTAGCGGGAGCCCTAGCACAGATACGCAGTATTTT; cdr3_aa: CASSLRTSGSPSTDTQYF
clone_size: .; j_call: TRBJ2-1; d_call: .; v_call: TRBV6-2/TRBV6-3; cdr3_nt: TGTGCCAGCAGTCCACTAGCTCTCAATGAGCAGTTCTTC; cdr3_aa: CASSPLALNEQFF
clone_size: .; j_call: TRBJ2-1; d_call: .; v_call: TRBV27; cdr3_nt: TGTGCCAGCAGTTTGGCGGGGCCTCTCGTAACAAGGACCAACAATGAGCAGTTCTTC; cdr3_aa: CASSLAGPLVTRTNNEQFF
clone_size: few; j_call: TRBJ2-3; d_call: .; v_call: TRBV28; cdr3_nt: TGTGCCAGCACTCTCACGGGAGCAGTAACAGATACGCAGTATTTT; cdr3_aa: CASTLTGAVTDTQYF
clone_size: .; j_call: TRBJ1-2; d_call: .; v_call: TRBV2; cdr3_nt: TGTGCCAGCAGTGCCTCGCTGAAGGGGTCAAACTATGGCTACACCTTC; cdr3_aa: CASSASLKGSNYGYTF
clone_size: .; j_call: TRBJ1-3; d_call: .; v_call: TRBV7-9; cdr3_nt: TGTGCCAGCAGCTTAGCCCTGACAGGTGGAAACACCATATATTTT; cdr3_aa: CASSLALTGGNTIYF
clone_size: .; j_call: TRBJ1-1; d_call: TRBD1; v_call: TRBV4-2; cdr3_nt: TGTGCCAGCAGCCGGTCTGGGACAGGGGTTCTTGGGAACACTGAAGCTTTCTTT; cdr3_aa: CASSRSGTGVLGNTEAFF
clone_size: .; j_call: TRBJ2-7; d_call: .; v_call: TRBV28; cdr3_nt: TGTGCCAGCAGTCTACCCCCGGGACAAGATGTCTTC; cdr3_aa: CASSLPPGQDVF
clone_size: .; j_call: TRBJ2-5; d_call: TRBD1; v_call: TRBV6-5; cdr3_nt: TGTGCCAGCAGTCTCGGACAGGGGGCAAGGGAGACCCAGTACTTC; cdr3_aa: CASSLGQGARETQYF
clone_size: .; j_call: TRBJ2-2; d_call: .; v_call: TRBV4-2; cdr3_nt: TGTGCCAGCAGCCAAGAAGGGGCAGGGGGGAAAACCGGGGAGCTGTTTTTT; cdr3_aa: CASSQEGAGGKTGELFF
clone_size: .; j_call: TRBJ1-1; d_call: TRBD1; v_call: TRBV6-6; cdr3_nt: TGTGCCAGCAGTCCACGGACAGGGAGCACTGAAGCTTTCTTT; cdr3_aa: CASSPRTGSTEAFF
clone_size: .; j_call: TRBJ1-3; d_call: .; v_call: TRBV30; cdr3_nt: TGTGCCTTCCGACAGAAGTCTGGAAACACCATATATTTT; cdr3_aa: CAFRQKSGNTIYF
clone_size: .; j_call: TRBJ2-1; d_call: TRBD2; v_call: TRBV5-6; cdr3_nt: TGTGCCAGCAGCTTGGGACTAGCGGGACCGAGCTCCTACAATGAGCAGTTCTTC; cdr3_aa: CASSLGLAGPSSYNEQFF
clone_size: once; j_call: TRBJ1-2; d_call: TRBD1; v_call: TRBV5-1; cdr3_nt: TGCGCCAGCAGCTTGCACGACAGGGGGCTCTATGGCTACACCTTC; cdr3_aa: CASSLHDRGLYGYTF
clone_size: .; j_call: TRBJ2-2; d_call: TRBD2; v_call: TRBV5-4; cdr3_nt: TGTGCCAGCAGCGAGTGGACTAGAGCGAACACCGGGGAGCTGTTTTTT; cdr3_aa: CASSEWTRANTGELFF